These 17 T cell receptor beta chains were all obtained from the same sample, sequenced in a study of T-cell memory formation after mild COVID-19. TCRdb re-analysed the 5' RACE reads in MiXCR, keeping a single row per CDR3 protein. The data contain 90,000 to 120,000 distinct CDR3 sequences, roughly an eighth of them singletons. The sample was PBMCs or a T cell subset sorted from them (not recorded which). These receptor sequences come from a young man who had mild COVID-19 (a few samples of this study predate the infection). Cell type and time point are not known.

This clonotype was picked up a small number of times. V usage is TRBV12-5 and J usage is TRBJ2-7; D might be TRBD2 (6 bases). CDR3 length: 14 residues. V was pared by 1 base and J by 2 bases, with 9 bases between. CDR1 LGHNT and CDR2 FRNRAP come from the germline V gene. Here the CDR3 reads CASGLGLGAYEQYF. As DNA, the CDR3 is TGTGCTAGTGGTTTGGGACTAGGTGCCTACGAGCAGTACTTC.

The V gene is TRBV7-2, the J gene TRBJ1-5, with 11 positions matching TRBD1. CDR1 is SGHTA and CDR2 is FQGNSA in the germline V gene. V gave up 5 bases and J gave up 6 bases; unmatched junction bases: 6. The CDR3 totals 15 residues. The CDR3 bases are TGTGCCAGCAGCCGGACAGGGGGCGTCGGTCAGCCCCAGCATTTT. Amino acid sequence: CASSRTGGVGQPQHF.

This clonotype showed up just a few times. The chain carries TRBV7-8 and TRBJ2-7, with 11 bases aligning to TRBD1. V shed 5 bases and J 7 bases; nucleotides not matched to a gene: 10. Germline V gene data show CDR1 as SGHVS and CDR2 as FQNEAQ. The CDR3 has 15 amino acids. The chain's CDR3 is CASSPVGTGGEEQYV. The CDR3 DNA reads as TGTGCCAGCAGCCCCGTGGGGACAGGGGGTGAAGAGCAGTACGTC.

The sample holds many counts of this clonotype. V usage is TRBV6-6 and J usage is TRBJ2-3; a possible D gene is TRBD2 (5 bases). The CDR3 runs to 13 residues. The germline V gene has CDR1 MNHNY and CDR2 SVGAGI (reference sequence). Trimming pared 7 bases from V and 1 base from J, leaving 9 bases between. The CDR3 protein is CASMVGGTDTQYF. DNA for the CDR3: TGTGCCAGCATGGTCGGGGGCACAGATACGCAGTATTTT.

The rearrangement links TRBV9 to TRBJ1-2, with D unclear. V was shortened by 0 bases and J by 6 bases, with 3 bases between the two germline ends. The CDR3 is 11 amino acids. In germline, CDR1 is SGDLS, CDR2 YYNGEE. The CDR3 DNA sequence: TGTGCCAGCAGCGTAGGTAATGGCTACACCTTC. Translating gives CASSVGNGYTF. The variable domain in full, completed from reference TRBV9 and TRBJ1-2, reads DSGVTQTPKHLITATGQRVTLRCSPRSGDLSVYWYQQSLDQGLQFLIQYYNGEERAKGNILERFSAQQFPDLHSELNLSSLELGDSALYFCASSVGNGYTFGSGTRLTVV.

This clonotype was recorded at least ten times. The chain links TRBV7-8 to TRBJ2-1, with TRBD1 identical over 9 bases. The CDR3 spans 12 residues. Germline CDR1 reads SGHVS; CDR2 reads FQNEAQ. V shed 8 bases, J shed 9 bases, and the junction held 5 bases outside the gene matches. CDR3 sequence reads: CASGNRGREQFF. DNA for the CDR3: TGTGCCAGCGGAAACAGGGGGCGTGAGCAGTTCTTC.

The CDR3 loop is CASSLVSSSDTQYF. CDR3 nucleotide sequence: TGCGCCAGCAGCCTAGTCTCTAGTTCAGATACGCAGTATTTT. This sequence joins TRBV4-1 and TRBJ2-3; unclear D gene. The V end was cut by 4 bases, the J end by 4 bases, with 12 bases between. The CDR3 has 14 amino acids. Germline CDR1 is MGHRA and CDR2 is YSYEKL.

This clonotype was observed many times. This chain links TRBV4-1 with TRBJ1-5; TRBD1 might be the D (5 bases). The CDR3 loop spans 13 amino acids. Germline V gene data show CDR1 as MGHRA and CDR2 as YSYEKL. V shed 5 bases and J shed 8 bases, with 13 bases lying between them. CDR3: CASSSPGGEPQHF. The CDR3 nucleotides read TGCGCCAGCAGCTCCCCCGGAGGGGAGCCCCAGCATTTT.

The CDR3 protein is CASSTLRLRGLSYNEQFF. The CDR3 DNA reads as TGTGCCAGCAGCACCCTCAGATTGCGAGGGCTCTCCTACAATGAGCAGTTCTTC. The chain combines TRBV7-9 with TRBJ2-1; the D gene is possibly TRBD2 (5 bases). The V gene's germline CDR1 is SEHNR and CDR2 FQNEAQ (reference sequence). V lost 5 bases, J lost 0 bases, and 20 bases lay in between. CDR3 size: 18 residues. Full variable domain (rest looked up from reference TRBV7-9 and TRBJ2-1): DTGVSQNPRHKITKRGQNVTFRCDPISEHNRLYWYRQTLGQGPEFLTYFQNEAQLEKSRLLSDRFSAERPKGSFSTLEIQRTEQGDSAMYLCASSTLRLRGLSYNEQFFGPGTRLTVL.

This clonotype was seen a handful of times. V and J are TRBV7-3 and TRBJ1-5; tentative D call: TRBD1 (6 bases). Trimming cost V 2 bases and J 2 bases, with 10 bases left between them. Germline V lookup: CDR1 SGHTA, CDR2 FQGTGA. This CDR3 region has 15 residues. The CDR3 sequence is CASSLSGEGNQPQHF. As DNA, the CDR3 is TGTGCCAGCAGCTTATCAGGGGAGGGCAATCAGCCCCAGCATTTT.

This clonotype came up many times. The V gene is TRBV4-3, the J gene TRBJ2-2, with 7 nucleotides matching TRBD2. Germline V gene sequence: CDR1 LGHNA, CDR2 YSLEER. V lost 3 bases and J lost 4; bases outside the gene matches: 14. The CDR3 extends over 18 amino acids. The CDR3 nucleotides read TGCGCCAGCAGCCAGGGCTCGGGGGGATCGGCGACCACCGGGGAGCTGTTTTTT. Translation gives CASSQGSGGSATTGELFF.

This clonotype occurred many times. The chain couples TRBV5-1 to TRBJ2-1; a weak D match, TRBD2 (6 bases). Trimming took 3 bases from V and 2 from J, leaving 15 bases between them. CDR1 is SGHRS and CDR2 is YFSETQ in the germline V gene. The CDR3 sequence is 16 residues long. The DNA for the CDR3 is TGCGCCAGCAGCTCGTCCAGGGAGGTAGCCTACAATGAGCAGTTCTTC. Its protein product is CASSSSREVAYNEQFF. The whole variable domain, remainder taken from reference TRBV5-1 and TRBJ2-1, is KAGVTQTPRYLIKTRGQQVTLSCSPISGHRSVSWYQQTPGQGLQFLFEYFSETQRNKGNFPGRFSGRQFSNSRSEMNVSTLELGDSALYLCASSSSREVAYNEQFFGPGTRLTVL.

This clonotype came up many times. The V and J genes are TRBV13 and TRBJ2-7; TRBD1 matches 10 bases. CDR1 and CDR2 (germline): PRHDT, FYEKMQ (reference sequence). Losses at the gene ends were 5 bases for V and 3 bases for J; bases not matched to a gene: 13. This CDR3 has 17 residues. DNA of the CDR3: TGTGCCAGCAGCCCCCCCCGGACAGGGGGATTAGGCTACGAGCAGTACTTC. It translates to CASSPPRTGGLGYEQYF.

The genes are TRBV7-2 and TRBJ1-1, with 8 bases identical to TRBD1. The CDR3 has 15 amino acids. With 4 bases clipped from V and 4 bases from J, the junction kept 8 bases outside the gene matches. Germline V gene sequence: CDR1 SGHTA, CDR2 FQGNSA. DNA of the CDR3: TGTGCCAGCAGCTCAGGGACAGGATCCCTCACTGAAGCTTTCTTT. It yields the protein CASSSGTGSLTEAFF.

The table lists this clonotype with many counts. This sequence joins TRBV7-2 and TRBJ2-7; TRBD2 might be the D (5 bases). The CDR3 runs 14 residues. V was shortened by 3 bases and J by 3 bases, with 12 bases between the two germline ends. From germline, CDR1 is SGHTA and CDR2 FQGNSA. DNA of the CDR3: TGTGCCAGCAGCTTCTTCTTTGAGGGCTACGAGCAGTACTTC. Encoded protein: CASSFFFEGYEQYF.

This rearrangement joins TRBV7-6 to TRBJ2-5, with 9 bases matching TRBD1. V trimming: 0 bases; J trimming: 4 bases; junction bases outside the gene matches: 6. The CDR3 covers 16 residues. In germline, CDR1 is SGHVS, CDR2 FNYEAQ. DNA of the CDR3: TGTGCCAGCAGCTTAGCAATGGGACAGGGAATAGAGACCCAGTACTTC. It encodes CASSLAMGQGIETQYF.

This clonotype occurred once. An end of the junction differs from the germline gene, which may be a read error. V is TRBV20-1 and J is TRBJ2-5; TRBD2 might be the D (7 bases). Looked up from germline, CDR1 is DFQATT and CDR2 is SNEGSKA (reference sequence). The CDR3 spans 10 residues. The CDR3 loop reads CSGEGTIFPF. The CDR3 nucleotides are TGCAGTGGGGAGGGGACAATCTTCCCCTTC.